The rows below give T cell receptor beta chains drawn from one sample of a study of technical replicates of blood from a handful of donors. Clones were read by immunoSEQ multiplex PCR, and TCRdb kept only the in-frame ones, dropping some. The sample has about 85,000 clones; about 94% are singletons. Sample: T cells isolated from PBMCs. These receptors all come from a human donor in good health. CDR3s include the opening cysteine and the closing phenylalanine or tryptophan. A D gene is named only where the DNA matches it firmly. The size field is filled for only some rows; it gives once, few, many or a size class.

v_gene	d_gene	j_gene	abundance	CDR3nt	CDR3aa
TRBV13	TRBD1	TRBJ2-5	.	TGTGCCAGCAGCGCACAGGGGGAGACCCAGTACTTC	CASSAQGETQYF
TRBV14	.	TRBJ2-7	.	TGTGCCAGCAGCCGGGCGTACGGAGGCGAGCAGTACTTC	CASSRAYGGEQYF
TRBV7-9	.	TRBJ1-2	.	TGTGCCAGCAGCTTAGGGACAGATGATGGCTACACCTTC	CASSLGTDDGYTF
TRBV4-2	TRBD1	TRBJ2-3	.	TGTGCCAGCAGCCAAGTTTACCAGGGGGTACAAGATACGCAGTATTTT	CASSQVYQGVQDTQYF
TRBV19	TRBD1	TRBJ1-3	.	TGTGCCAGTAGTATGTTCGGACAGGGCTCTGGAAACACCATATATTTT	CASSMFGQGSGNTIYF
TRBV7-2	TRBD1	TRBJ2-7	once	TGTGCCAGCAGCCACACAGGGGCTAAGTCCTACGAGCAGTACTTC	CASSHTGAKSYEQYF
TRBV7-2	TRBD1	TRBJ2-5	.	TGTGCCAGCAGCTTATGGACAGGGGAAGGGGGGACCCAGTACTTC	CASSLWTGEGGTQYF
TRBV13	.	TRBJ2-7	.	TGTGCCAGCAGCTACAGCTACGAGCAGTACTTC	CASSYSYEQYF
TRBV28	TRBD2	TRBJ2-7	.	TGTGCCAGCAGTTCCCGGACTAGCGGGGCTTACGAGCAGTACTTC	CASSSRTSGAYEQYF
TRBV14	.	TRBJ2-1	.	TGTGCCAGCAGCCGGATGGGAGCTGAGCAGTTCTTC	CASSRMGAEQFF
TRBV6-6	.	TRBJ2-7	.	TGTGCCAGCAGTCCGGAGATCGTAAACGAGCAGTACTTC	CASSPEIVNEQYF
TRBV7-3	.	TRBJ2-7	.	TGTGCCAGCAGCCCCTATGGGGGGACCGGGGACGAGCAGTACTTC	CASSPYGGTGDEQYF
TRBV7-9	TRBD1	TRBJ1-1	.	TGTGCCAGCAGCTTAGACTCCCTTCTTCCGGGACAGGAAGCTTTCTTT	CASSLDSLLPGQEAFF
TRBV5-1	TRBD2	TRBJ2-7	.	TGCGCCAGTACTTGGGCTAGCGGAACCTACGAGCAGTACTTC	CASTWASGTYEQYF
TRBV2	TRBD1	TRBJ2-1	once	TGTGCCAGCAGCCCTAGGTCGACAGGGCCCAATGAGCAGTTCTTC	CASSPRSTGPNEQFF
TRBV9	TRBD2	TRBJ2-2	.	TGTGCCAGCTTGGCAACTAGCGGGGGACTAACGAACACCGGGGAGCTGTTTTTT	CASLATSGGLTNTGELFF
TRBV6-6	TRBD1	TRBJ2-1	.	TGTGCCAGCAGTTGGACAGGGGGTCTTCACAATGAGCAGTTCTTC	CASSWTGGLHNEQFF
TRBV2	TRBD2	TRBJ2-7	.	TGTGCCAACCTAGCGGGAGGGGAGCAGTACTTC	CANLAGGEQYF
TRBV7-9	.	TRBJ2-5	.	TGTGCCAGCAGCTTTGGAGGGGAAGAGACCCAGTACTTC	CASSFGGEETQYF